The next 12 T cell receptor beta chains were all read from a single sample in a study of blood T cell repertoires in COVID-19. Clones were sequenced by immunoSEQ multiplex PCR, and TCRdb holds only the in-frame ones, with some missing. Of about 500,000 clones listed, around nine tenths were seen once; the top ten hold 7.5% to 9.5%. Sequencing was performed on peripheral blood. The receptors come from a woman between 50 and 59 years old with COVID-19, enrolled during active disease.

The rearrangement joins TRBV12-5 to TRBJ1-1; D perhaps matches TRBD1 (6 bases). CDR3 length equals 16 residues. V lost 4 bases and J 7 bases, leaving 22 bases between the germline ends. CDR1 is LGHNT, CDR2 FRNRAP, per germline. CDR3 residues: CASGSSPGQREYEAFF. DNA for the CDR3: TGTGCTAGTGGTTCCTCACCCGGACAGAGGGAATATGAAGCTTTCTTT. The complete variable domain, with remaining parts taken from reference TRBV12-5 and TRBJ1-1, reads DARVTQTPRHKVTEMGQEVTMRCQPILGHNTVFWYRQTMMQGLELLAYFRNRAPLDDSGMPKDRFSAEMPDATLATLKIQPSEPRDSAVYFCASGSSPGQREYEAFFGQGTRLTVV.

The chain uses TRBV4-1 and TRBJ1-3; D uncertain. The CDR3 is 19 residues long. CDR1 MGHRA and CDR2 YSYEKL come from the germline V gene. V gave up 0 bases and J gave up 0 bases, with 18 bases separating them. CDR3 protein: CASSQDGPPTVPSGNTIYF. The CDR3 DNA reads TGCGCCAGCAGCCAAGATGGCCCCCCGACTGTACCCTCTGGAAACACCATATATTTT.

This clone was observed once. The V and J genes are TRBV10-2 and TRBJ2-5, with D possibly matching TRBD2 (5 bases). Germline lookup yields CDR1 WSHSY and CDR2 SAAADI. The V end lost 4 bases, the J end lost 5 bases, and 17 bases lay between the germline ends. CDR3 length: 15 residues. CDR3 residues: CASSVGRPERETQYF. The CDR3 DNA follows: TGCGCCAGCAGTGTAGGCAGGCCGGAGCGGGAGACCCAGTACTTC.

The rearrangement uses TRBV7-2 and TRBJ1-2, with TRBD1 matching 7 bases. The CDR3 loop spans 15 amino acids. Germline V gives CDR1 SGHTA, CDR2 FQGNSA. V lost 4 bases, J lost 5 bases, and 10 bases stayed unmatched. CDR3 sequence (DNA): TGTGCCAGCAGCTCTCGATTAGGACAGGTATATGGCTACACCTTC. Translated, it gives CASSSRLGQVYGYTF. Together with reference TRBV7-2 and TRBJ1-2, the CDR3 gives the full variable domain: GAGVSQSPSNKVTEKGKDVELRCDPISGHTALYWYRQSLGQGLEFLIYFQGNSAPDKSGLPSDRFSAERTGGSVSTLTIQRTQQEDSAVYLCASSSRLGQVYGYTFGSGTRLTVV.

As DNA, the CDR3 is TGCGCCAGCAGTCACTCTACTAGCGGGGGGGAACATGAGCAGTTCTTC. Translated: CASSHSTSGGEHEQFF. The chain carries TRBV23-1 and TRBJ2-1, with 13 positions matching TRBD2. TRBV23-1 is assigned to the ORF class and has an uncertain function. Trimming at V came to 3 bases and at J to 8 bases, leaving 7 bases not matched to a gene. The CDR3 extends over 16 amino acids.

V and J are TRBV7-8 and TRBJ1-1; possibly TRBD1 for D (6 bases). The germline gives CDR1 SGHVS, CDR2 FQNEAQ. The CDR3 runs 14 residues. V lost 3 bases to trimming and J lost 3 bases, with 11 bases between them. CDR3 sequence (DNA): TGTGCCAGCAGCTTCGCTAGGGGGTACACTGAAGCTTTCTTT. Translated, it gives CASSFARGYTEAFF.

This rearrangement joins TRBV19 to TRBJ2-1; 7 nucleotides line up with TRBD2. This CDR3 comprises 14 residues. Germline CDR1 is LNHDA and CDR2 is SQIVND (reference sequence). Trimming cost V 7 bases and J 0 bases; bases outside gene matches: 3. DNA of the CDR3: TGTGCCAGTATTGGGGGGGTCTCCTACAATGAGCAGTTCTTC. Translated: CASIGGVSYNEQFF.

This chain joins TRBV5-6 and TRBJ1-1; TRBD1 might be the D (6 bases). Looked up from germline, CDR1 is SGHDT and CDR2 is YYEEEE. Trimming shortened V by 2 bases and J by 8 bases, and 10 bases separated the two germline ends. The CDR3 runs to 12 residues. The CDR3 nucleotides are TGTGCCAGCAGCTTAGGGGGGGAGGAAGCTTTCTTT. This codes for CASSLGGEEAFF.

This clone was seen once. The chain joins TRBV30 to TRBJ1-2; 9 positions agree with TRBD1. The length of the CDR3 is 13 residues. V gave up 2 bases and J gave up 7 bases; unmatched junction bases: 5. Germline-derived CDR1 and CDR2 are GTSNPN and SVGIG (reference sequence). Written as DNA, the CDR3 is TGTGCCTGGAGTCCTGGGACAGGGCTTGGCTACACCTTC. This encodes CAWSPGTGLGYTF.

The V and J genes are TRBV6-5 and TRBJ2-1, with 9 bases matching TRBD2. V shed 7 bases and J 3 bases; nucleotides not matched to a gene: 4. The CDR3 contains 14 residues. The germline V gene has CDR1 MNHEY and CDR2 SVGAGI. This CDR3 is CASNPSGDYNEQFF. The DNA for the CDR3 is TGTGCCAGCAACCCTAGCGGGGACTACAATGAGCAGTTCTTC.

The J gene is TRBJ2-1, the V gene TRBV30; TRBD2 matches at 13 bases. Germline lookup yields CDR1 GTSNPN and CDR2 SVGIG (reference sequence). There are 13 residues in the CDR3. V was clipped by 8 bases and J by 10 bases; unmatched bases: 8. CDR3 nucleotide sequence: TGTGCCGGAGAACTAGCGGGGGGGCTGGAGCAGTTCTTC. Amino acids: CAGELAGGLEQFF. The full variable domain, its missing parts supplied by reference TRBV30 and TRBJ2-1, is SQTIHQWPATLVQPVGSPLSLECTVEGTSNPNLYWYRQAAGRGLQLLFYSVGIGQISSEVPQNLSASRPQDRQFILSSKKLLLSDSGFYLCAGELAGGLEQFFGPGTRLTVL.

J is TRBJ2-7 and V is TRBV24-1; 7 bases are shared with TRBD1. V lost 4 bases and J lost 4; bases outside the gene matches: 3. Looked up from germline, CDR1 is KGHDR and CDR2 is SFDVKD. CDR3 size: 13 residues. The CDR3 DNA reads TGTGCCACCAGTGACGGGACAGAGTACGAGCAGTACTTC. Encoded protein: CATSDGTEYEQYF.